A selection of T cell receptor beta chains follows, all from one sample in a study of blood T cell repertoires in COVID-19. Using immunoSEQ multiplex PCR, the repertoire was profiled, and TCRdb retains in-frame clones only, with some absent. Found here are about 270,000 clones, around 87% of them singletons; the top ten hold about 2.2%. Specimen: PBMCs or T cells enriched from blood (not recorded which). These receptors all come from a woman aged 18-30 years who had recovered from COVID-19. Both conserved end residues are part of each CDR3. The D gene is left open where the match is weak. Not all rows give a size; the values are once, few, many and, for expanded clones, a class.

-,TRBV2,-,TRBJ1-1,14,CASSVGGGNTEAFF,TGTGCCAGCAGTGTCGGGGGAGGGAACACTGAAGCTTTCTTT
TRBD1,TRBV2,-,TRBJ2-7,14,CASISQGVMYEQYF,TGTGCCAGCATCAGTCAGGGGGTAATGTACGAGCAGTACTTC
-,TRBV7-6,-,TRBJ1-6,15,CASSLTGGQGSPLHF,TGTGCCAGCAGCTTAACGGGGGGCCAAGGTTCACCCCTCCACTTT
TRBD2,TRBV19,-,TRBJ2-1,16,CASSAPGVSGYNEQFF,TGTGCCAGTAGTGCCCCCGGGGTTAGCGGGTACAATGAGCAGTTCTTC
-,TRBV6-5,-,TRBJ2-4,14,CASRRGPTENIQYF,TGTGCCAGCCGACGCGGCCCGACAGAAAACATTCAGTACTTC
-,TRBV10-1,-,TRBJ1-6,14,CASSADSHNSPLHF,TGCGCCAGTTCGGCCGACAGCCATAATTCACCCCTCCACTTT
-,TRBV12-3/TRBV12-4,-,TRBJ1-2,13,CASSLAGQYGYTF,TGTGCCAGCAGTTTAGCAGGACAGTATGGCTACACCTTC
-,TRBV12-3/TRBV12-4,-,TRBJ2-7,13,CASSSDSGYEQYF,TGTGCCAGCAGTTCGGACAGCGGCTACGAGCAGTACTTC
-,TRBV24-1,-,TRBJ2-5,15,CATSAGRGVGETQYF,TGTGCCACCAGTGCAGGTCGGGGAGTGGGGGAGACCCAGTACTTC
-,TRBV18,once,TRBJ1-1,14,CASSPLEENTEAFF,TGTGCCAGCTCACCCCTAGAGGAGAACACTGAAGCTTTCTTT
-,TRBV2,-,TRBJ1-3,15,CASTRLGLSGNTIYF,TGTGCCAGCACCCGCCTGGGCCTCTCTGGAAACACCATATATTTT
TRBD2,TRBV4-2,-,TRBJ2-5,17,CASSHSGSSGNQETQYF,TGTGCCAGCAGCCATAGCGGGAGTAGCGGGAACCAAGAGACCCAGTACTTC
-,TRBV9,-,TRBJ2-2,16,CASSVGGGAPTGELFF,TGTGCCAGCAGCGTGGGTGGGGGGGCCCCCACCGGGGAGCTGTTTTTT
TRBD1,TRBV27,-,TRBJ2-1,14,CASSADRGGNEQFF,TGTGCCAGCAGTGCGGACAGGGGAGGAAATGAGCAGTTCTTC
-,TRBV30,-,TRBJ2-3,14,CAWADLASTDTQYF,TGTGCCTGGGCCGATTTAGCTAGCACAGATACGCAGTATTTT
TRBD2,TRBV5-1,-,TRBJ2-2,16,CASSLASGTNTGELFF,TGCGCCAGCAGCTTGGCTAGCGGGACGAACACCGGGGAGCTGTTTTTT
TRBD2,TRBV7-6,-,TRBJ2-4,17,CASSLKYGRGGSDIQYF,TGTGCCAGCAGCTTAAAATATGGACGGGGGGGCTCAGACATTCAGTACTTC
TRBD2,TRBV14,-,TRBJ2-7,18,CASSQEGLGGLSSYEQYF,TGTGCCAGCAGCCAAGAAGGACTGGGGGGGTTAAGCTCCTACGAGCAGTACTTC
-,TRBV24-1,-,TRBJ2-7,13,CATSDLLLYEQYF,TGTGCCACCAGTGATTTGTTACTCTACGAGCAGTACTTC
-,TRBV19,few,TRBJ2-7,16,CASSPGGSGLSYEQYF,TGTGCCAGTAGCCCCGGGGGTAGCGGACTGTCCTACGAGCAGTACTTC
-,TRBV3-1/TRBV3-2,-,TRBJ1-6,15,CASSQVPGSGSPLHF,TGTGCCAGCAGCCAAGTTCCGGGATCGGGTTCACCCCTCCACTTT
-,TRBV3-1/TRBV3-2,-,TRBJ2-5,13,CASSQYRQETQYF,TGTGCCAGCAGCCAGTATAGACAAGAGACCCAGTACTTC
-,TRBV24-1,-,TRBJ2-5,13,CATSSLGRETQYF,TGTGCCACCAGTAGCCTGGGCCGGGAGACCCAGTACTTC
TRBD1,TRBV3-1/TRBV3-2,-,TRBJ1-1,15,CASRRGGQGQTEAFF,TGTGCCAGCCGCCGAGGGGGACAGGGCCAAACTGAAGCTTTCTTT
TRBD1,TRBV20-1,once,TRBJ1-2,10,CGYRGVDYTF,TGCGGTTACAGGGGCGTCGACTACACCTTC
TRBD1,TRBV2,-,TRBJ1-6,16,CASSLVRDRDNSPLHF,TGTGCCAGCAGTCTCGTCCGGGACAGGGATAATTCACCCCTCCACTTT
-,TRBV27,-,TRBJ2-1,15,CASTSGMGTYNEQFF,TGTGCCAGCACCTCCGGGATGGGGACCTACAATGAGCAGTTCTTC
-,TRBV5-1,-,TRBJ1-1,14,CASSGNTPRTEAFF,TGCGCCAGCAGCGGTAACACCCCCCGCACTGAAGCTTTCTTT
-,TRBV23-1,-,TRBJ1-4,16,CASSQSRRGANEKLFF,TGCGCCAGCAGTCAATCCAGGAGGGGAGCTAATGAAAAACTGTTTTTT
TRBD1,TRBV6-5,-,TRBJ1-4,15,CASLTDREDNEKLFF,TGTGCCAGCCTCACTGACAGGGAAGATAATGAAAAACTGTTTTTT
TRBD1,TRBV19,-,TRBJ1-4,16,CASSPTDRGFIEKLFF,TGTGCCAGTAGTCCCACAGACAGGGGGTTCATTGAAAAACTGTTTTTT